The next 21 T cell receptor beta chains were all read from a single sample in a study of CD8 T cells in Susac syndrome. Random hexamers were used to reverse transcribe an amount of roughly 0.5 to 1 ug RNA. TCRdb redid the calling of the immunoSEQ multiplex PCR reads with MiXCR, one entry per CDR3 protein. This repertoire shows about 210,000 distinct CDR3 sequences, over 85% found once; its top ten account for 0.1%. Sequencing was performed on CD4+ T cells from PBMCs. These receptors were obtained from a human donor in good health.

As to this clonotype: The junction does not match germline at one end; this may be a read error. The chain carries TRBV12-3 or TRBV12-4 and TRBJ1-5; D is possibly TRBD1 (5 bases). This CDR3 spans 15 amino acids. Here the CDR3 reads CASSFDSLRNQPQLF. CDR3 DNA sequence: TGTGCCAGCAGTTTCGACAGCCTAAGAAATCAGCCCCAGCTTTTT.

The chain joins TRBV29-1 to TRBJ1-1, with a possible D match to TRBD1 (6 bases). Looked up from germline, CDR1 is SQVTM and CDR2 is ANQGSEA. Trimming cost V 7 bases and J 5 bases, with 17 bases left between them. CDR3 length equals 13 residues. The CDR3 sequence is CSGGGQGETEAFF. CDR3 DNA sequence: TGCAGCGGTGGGGGGCAGGGAGAGACTGAAGCTTTCTTT.

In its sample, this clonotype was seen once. CDR3 coding DNA: TGTGCCAGCAGCCAACTTATTCGGGCTGAAGCTTTCTTT. It codes for CASSQLIRAEAFF. This chain uses TRBV9 with TRBJ1-1; D not certain. The CDR3 is 13 residues long. The germline V gene has CDR1 SGDLS and CDR2 YYNGEE. With 4 bases removed from V and 6 bases from J, the gap between germline ends came to 13 bases.

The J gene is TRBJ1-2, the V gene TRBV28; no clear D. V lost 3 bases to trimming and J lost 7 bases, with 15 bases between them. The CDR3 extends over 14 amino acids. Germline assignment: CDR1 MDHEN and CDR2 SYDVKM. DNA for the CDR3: TGTGCCAGCAGTTTGTCCGGGAGACAAGGTGGCTACACCTTC. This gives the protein CASSLSGRQGGYTF.

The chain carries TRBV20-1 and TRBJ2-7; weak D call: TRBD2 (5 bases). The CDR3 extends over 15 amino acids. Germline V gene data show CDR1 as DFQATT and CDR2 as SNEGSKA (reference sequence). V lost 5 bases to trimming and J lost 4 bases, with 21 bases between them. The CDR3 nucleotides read TGCAGTGCTGTATCCGGGATCCAAAGCGAATACGAGCAGTACTTC. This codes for CSAVSGIQSEYEQYF.

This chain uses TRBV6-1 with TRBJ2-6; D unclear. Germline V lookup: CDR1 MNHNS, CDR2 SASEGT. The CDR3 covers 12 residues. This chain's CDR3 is CAGSFGANVLTF. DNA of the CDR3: TGTGCGGGTAGCTTCGGGGCCAACGTCCTGACTTTC.

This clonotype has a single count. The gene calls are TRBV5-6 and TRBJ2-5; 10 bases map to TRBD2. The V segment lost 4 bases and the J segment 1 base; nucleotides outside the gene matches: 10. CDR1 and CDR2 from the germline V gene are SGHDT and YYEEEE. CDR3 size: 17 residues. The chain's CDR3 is CASSGQTSGPVQETQYF. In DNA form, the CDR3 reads TGTGCCAGCAGCGGGCAGACTAGCGGGCCTGTCCAAGAGACCCAGTACTTC.

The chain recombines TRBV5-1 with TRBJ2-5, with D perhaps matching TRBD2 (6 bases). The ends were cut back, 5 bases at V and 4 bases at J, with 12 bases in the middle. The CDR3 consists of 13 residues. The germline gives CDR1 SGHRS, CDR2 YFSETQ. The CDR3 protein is CASSKRVLETQYF. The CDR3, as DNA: TGCGCCAGCAGTAAGCGGGTACTAGAGACCCAGTACTTC.

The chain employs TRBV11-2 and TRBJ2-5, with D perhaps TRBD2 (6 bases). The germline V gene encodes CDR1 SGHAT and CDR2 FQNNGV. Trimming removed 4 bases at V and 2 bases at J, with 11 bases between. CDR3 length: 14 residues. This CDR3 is CASSSSGVQETQYF. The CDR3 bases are TGTGCCAGCAGCTCCTCGGGGGTTCAAGAGACCCAGTACTTC.

The CDR3 coding sequence is TGTGCCAGCAGCCAAGCCGGCGGGGGGGCCCAGTTCTTC. Its translation is CASSQAGGGAQFF. The rearrangement joins TRBV3-1 to TRBJ2-1; 9 positions match TRBD2. The CDR3 length is 13 residues. The V and J ends lost 1 base and 13 bases, in that order; junction bases with no gene match: 5. Germline CDR1 reads LGHDT; CDR2 reads YNNKEL (reference sequence).

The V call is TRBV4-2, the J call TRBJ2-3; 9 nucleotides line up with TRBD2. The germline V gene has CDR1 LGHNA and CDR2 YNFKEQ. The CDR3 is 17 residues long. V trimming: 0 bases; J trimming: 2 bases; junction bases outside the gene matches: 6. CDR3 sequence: CASSQDLASGATDTQYF. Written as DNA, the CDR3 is TGTGCCAGCAGCCAAGATCTCGCTAGCGGGGCCACAGATACGCAGTATTTT.

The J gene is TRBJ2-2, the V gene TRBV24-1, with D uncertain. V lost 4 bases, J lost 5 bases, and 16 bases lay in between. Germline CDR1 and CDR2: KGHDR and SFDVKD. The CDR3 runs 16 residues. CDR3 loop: CATSDPGTVRTGELFF. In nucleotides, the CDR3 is TGTGCCACCAGTGACCCTGGAACTGTGAGGACCGGGGAGCTGTTTTTT.

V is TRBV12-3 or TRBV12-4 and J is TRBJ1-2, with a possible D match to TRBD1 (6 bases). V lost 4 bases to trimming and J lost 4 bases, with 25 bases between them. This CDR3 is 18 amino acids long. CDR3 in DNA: TGTGCCAGCAGTTCCCCGAGGCAGGGGTTGAGTTCTGGCTATGGCTACACCTTC. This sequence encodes CASSSPRQGLSSGYGYTF.

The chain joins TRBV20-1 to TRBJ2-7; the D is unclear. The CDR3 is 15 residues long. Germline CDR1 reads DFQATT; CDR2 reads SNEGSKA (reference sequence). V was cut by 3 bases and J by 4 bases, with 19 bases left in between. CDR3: CSARVPASPGYEQYV. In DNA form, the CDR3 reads TGCAGTGCTAGGGTCCCCGCGAGCCCCGGGTACGAGCAGTACGTC.

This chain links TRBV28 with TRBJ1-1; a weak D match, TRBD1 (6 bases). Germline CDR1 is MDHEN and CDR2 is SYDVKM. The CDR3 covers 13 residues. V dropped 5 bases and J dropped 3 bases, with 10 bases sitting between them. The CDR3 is CASSDRGDTEAFF. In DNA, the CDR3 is TGTGCCAGCAGTGATAGGGGGGACACTGAAGCTTTCTTT.

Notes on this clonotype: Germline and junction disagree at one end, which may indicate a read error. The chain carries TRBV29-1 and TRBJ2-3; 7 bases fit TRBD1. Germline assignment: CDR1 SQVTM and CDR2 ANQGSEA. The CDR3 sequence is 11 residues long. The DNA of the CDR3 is TGCAGCGTGATCGGGACAGAAGGAGATTTTTTT. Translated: CSVIGTEGDFF.

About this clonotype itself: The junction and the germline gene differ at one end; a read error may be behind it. The DNA for the CDR3 is TGCGCCAGCAGCCCTAATGGGGGGCTAGCGGGGGCCTTCCTAGAGGCCCAGTACTTC. This codes for CASSPNGGLAGAFLEAQYF. The chain has TRBV5-1 and TRBJ2-5; 10 bases agree with TRBD2. The CDR3 is made up of 19 amino acids. Germline-derived CDR1 and CDR2 are SGHRS and YFSETQ.

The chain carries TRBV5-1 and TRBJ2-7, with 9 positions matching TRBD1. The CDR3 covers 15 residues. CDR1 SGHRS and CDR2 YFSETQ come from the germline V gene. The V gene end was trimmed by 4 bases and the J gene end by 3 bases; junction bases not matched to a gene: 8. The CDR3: CASSLGQGMGYEQYF. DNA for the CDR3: TGCGCCAGCAGCCTGGGACAGGGAATGGGCTACGAGCAGTACTTC.

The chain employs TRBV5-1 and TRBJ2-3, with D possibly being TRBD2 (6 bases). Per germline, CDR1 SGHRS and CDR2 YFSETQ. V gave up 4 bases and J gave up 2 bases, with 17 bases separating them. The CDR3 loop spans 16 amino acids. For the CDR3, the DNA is TGCGCCAGCAGCCTCCACTGGAGGGGCAACACAGATACGCAGTATTTT. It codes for CASSLHWRGNTDTQYF.

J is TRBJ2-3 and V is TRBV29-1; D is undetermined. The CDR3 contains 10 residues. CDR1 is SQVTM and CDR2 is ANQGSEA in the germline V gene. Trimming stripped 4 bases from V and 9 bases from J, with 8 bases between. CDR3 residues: CSVGGTTQYF. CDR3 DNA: TGCAGCGTTGGGGGTACAACGCAGTATTTT.

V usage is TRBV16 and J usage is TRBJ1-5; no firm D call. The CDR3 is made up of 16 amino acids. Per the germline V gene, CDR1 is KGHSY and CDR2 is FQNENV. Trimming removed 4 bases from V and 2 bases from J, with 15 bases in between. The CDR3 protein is CASSLPLGVGNQPQHF. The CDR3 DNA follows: TGTGCCAGCAGCCTTCCCCTCGGGGTCGGCAATCAGCCCCAGCATTTT.